This T cell receptor (beta chain) comes out of a study of T cell changes during pregnancy in multiple sclerosis. Generated by immunoSEQ multiplex PCR, the TCRdb table keeps only in-frame clones and is missing some. The sample includes more than 55,000 clones, about 93% seen only once; the top ten take 1.6%. The V gene's germline CDR1 is MNHNY and CDR2 SVGAGI (reference sequence). The CDR3 has 16 amino acids. The V and J ends lost 5 bases and 6 bases, in that order; junction bases with no gene match: 9. The chain combines TRBV6-6 with TRBJ2-7, with TRBD2 matching over 14 bases. The sequencing used peripheral blood, collected in the first trimester of pregnancy. The sequence derives from a female donor in good health, enrolled as a control in a pregnancy study. The CDR3 sequence is CASSPSTSGRAPEQYF. The DNA for the CDR3 is TGTGCCAGCAGTCCTTCGACTAGCGGGAGGGCCCCCGAGCAGTACTTC.